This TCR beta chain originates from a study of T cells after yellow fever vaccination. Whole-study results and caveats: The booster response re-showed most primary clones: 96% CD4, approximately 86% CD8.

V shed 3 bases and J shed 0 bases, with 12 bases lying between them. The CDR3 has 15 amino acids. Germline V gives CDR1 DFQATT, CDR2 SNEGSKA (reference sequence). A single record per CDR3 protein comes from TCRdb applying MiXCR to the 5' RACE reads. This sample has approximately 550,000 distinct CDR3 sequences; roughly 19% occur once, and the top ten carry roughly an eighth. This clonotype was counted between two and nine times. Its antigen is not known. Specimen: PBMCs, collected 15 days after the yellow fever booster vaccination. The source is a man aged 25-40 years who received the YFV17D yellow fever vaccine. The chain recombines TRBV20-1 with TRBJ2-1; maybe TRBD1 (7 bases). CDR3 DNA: TGCAGTGCTAGGCCAGGGGGAGGCTCCTACAATGAGCAGTTCTTC. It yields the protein CSARPGGGSYNEQFF.